The source of this T cell receptor (beta chain) is a study of T cell clusters in autoimmune cytopenias. Study-wide points: Exclusive TRB clusters were about 3-fold more numerous in healthy donors than in active autoimmune hepatitis.

This clonotype is medium-sized by frequency. What it binds is not known. TRB rearrangements were amplified by touch-down multiplex PCR with mixed TRB-A/B primers. TCRdb reprocessed the multiplex PCR reads and reports one entry per CDR3 protein, with no DNA. This sample contains some 3,000 distinct CDR3 sequences. Germline V gene sequence: CDR1 LGHNA, CDR2 YSLEER. The CDR3 consists of 16 residues. TRB amplification used roughly 250 ng of peripheral blood genomic DNA. The chain has TRBV4-3 and TRBJ1-6; TCRdb designates TRBD1, a call that cannot be tested without DNA. The sequence was collected from a human donor with an autoimmune cytopenia, with autoimmune hepatitis or in good health (not recorded which). Sequencing was performed on peripheral blood. The CDR3 is CASSQYSGTGDSPLHF.